This T cell receptor (beta chain) was recorded in a study of cytomegalovirus exposure and HLA in healthy donors. Study summary: The approximately 130 validation repertoires and the roughly 670 first-cohort repertoires shared a platform, a later analysis reported.

Repertoires were generated with immunoSEQ multiplex PCR, while TCRdb's copy carries only in-frame clones and drops some. Of 150,000 to 200,000 clones listed, approximately 86% are singletons. The germline V gene has CDR1 SGDLS and CDR2 YYNGEE. The CDR3 consists of 14 residues. With V trimmed by 6 bases and J by 7 bases, 13 bases remained unmatched. This clone was observed once. The J gene is TRBJ2-7, the V gene TRBV9; 7 positions match TRBD1. This TCR was sampled from a man aged 25 to 40 in good health and CMV-seropositive. Sequenced material: PBMCs. CDR3 residues: CASNPGQPTGEQYF. Written as DNA, the CDR3 is TGTGCCAGCAACCCGGGACAGCCGACGGGAGAGCAGTACTTC. The entire variable domain, with the rest obtained from reference TRBV9 and TRBJ2-7, is as follows: DSGVTQTPKHLITATGQRVTLRCSPRSGDLSVYWYQQSLDQGLQFLIQYYNGEERAKGNILERFSAQQFPDLHSELNLSSLELGDSALYFCASNPGQPTGEQYFGPGTRLTVT.